The source of this TCR beta chain is a study of T cell responses to AZD1222 COVID-19 vaccine. Findings and limits, study-wide: Donors, mostly white British, included more females; clonal diversity was possibly underestimated.

Turning to this clone: What it binds is not known.

Sequencing used immunoSEQ multiplex PCR; TCRdb keeps in-frame clones, though not all of them. The sample includes 150,000 to 200,000 clones, approximately 88% of them seen just once. Germline-derived CDR1 and CDR2 are SGDLS and YYNGEE. Trimming removed 0 bases at V and 5 bases at J, with 13 bases between. This CDR3 is 15 amino acids long. This sequence joins TRBV9 and TRBJ2-3; D ambiguous. The receptor comes from an adult in good health. This specimen was peripheral blood, taken on day 0 of AZD1222 vaccination. The CDR3 loop reads CASSVGVSEIDTQYF. Written as DNA, the CDR3 is TGTGCCAGCAGCGTAGGTGTTAGTGAAATAGATACGCAGTATTTT.